The rows below give T cell receptor beta chains drawn from one sample of a study of naive and memory T cell subsets. One entry per CDR3 protein, called by TCRdb with MiXCR from the 5' RACE reads. The sample has 57,000 or so distinct CDR3 sequences; roughly 6.7% are singletons. Source of these receptors: a male donor in good health. Each CDR3 is given with its conserved first and last residue. D genes are given only for firm matches. Not all rows give a size; the values are once, few, many and, for expanded clones, a class.

V gene	D gene	J gene	clone size	CDR3 protein	CDR3 DNA
TRBV9	NA	TRBJ1-1	many	CASSAENTEAFF	TGTGCCAGCAGCGCCGAAAACACTGAAGCTTTCTTT
TRBV5-5	TRBD1	TRBJ1-2	many	CASSFDRDVGYTF	TGTGCCAGCAGCTTCGACAGGGACGTTGGCTACACCTTC
TRBV12-3/TRBV12-4	TRBD2	TRBJ2-3	few	CASRPPGLEKFGTQYF	TGTGCCAGCAGACCCCCGGGACTAGAAAAGTTCGGTACGCAGTATTTT
TRBV30	NA	TRBJ1-1	NA	CAWKLQGDEAFF	TGTGCCTGGAAACTTCAGGGAGATGAAGCTTTCTTT
TRBV20-1	NA	TRBJ2-7	many	CSARDPTSFNSYEQYF	TGCAGTGCTAGAGACCCTACTAGCTTCAATTCCTACGAGCAGTACTTC
TRBV29-1	NA	TRBJ2-1	many	CSVSYWSSYNEQFF	TGCAGCGTCTCCTACTGGAGCTCCTACAATGAGCAGTTCTTC
TRBV9	TRBD2	TRBJ2-7	NA	CASSRLAGEQYF	TGTGCCAGCAGCCGATTAGCGGGCGAGCAGTACTTC
TRBV18	NA	TRBJ2-7	NA	CASSPAARGGSYEQYF	TGTGCCAGCTCCCCGGCTGCGAGGGGTGGCTCCTACGAGCAGTACTTC
TRBV7-6	TRBD2	TRBJ2-3	NA	CASSPRTSGTGGAQYF	TGTGCCAGCAGCCCCCGGACTAGCGGGACGGGGGGGGCGCAGTATTTT
TRBV3-1	TRBD2	TRBJ2-7	many	CASSPGLAGTYEQYF	TGTGCCAGCAGCCCAGGACTAGCGGGAACCTACGAGCAGTACTTC
TRBV11-2	TRBD2	TRBJ2-3	few	CASSAWGAGDSDTQYF	TGTGCCAGCAGCGCCTGGGGAGCGGGAGATTCGGATACGCAGTATTTT
TRBV9	NA	TRBJ1-3	NA	CASSPSGNTIYF	TGTGCCAGCAGCCCTTCTGGAAACACCATATATTTT
TRBV14	TRBD1	TRBJ2-7	many	CASSQGTGAGEQYF	TGTGCCAGCAGCCAAGGGACAGGGGCCGGGGAGCAGTACTTC
TRBV7-6	TRBD1	TRBJ1-5	few	CASSSSGGDQPQHF	TGTGCCAGCAGCTCCTCAGGGGGGGATCAGCCCCAGCATTTT
TRBV6-2/TRBV6-3	TRBD1	TRBJ1-2	NA	CASSYPGTGGDGYTF	TGTGCCAGCAGTTACCCCGGGACAGGGGGCGATGGCTACACCTTC
TRBV7-7	TRBD2	TRBJ2-7	many	CASTPRRESGNYYEQYF	TGTGCCAGCACCCCGAGACGGGAGAGCGGGAACTACTACGAGCAGTACTTC
TRBV29-1	TRBD2	TRBJ2-4	NA	CSVISGRGLAKNIQYF	TGCAGCGTCATTAGCGGGAGAGGGTTGGCCAAAAACATTCAGTACTTC
TRBV20-1	NA	TRBJ2-7	few	CSASVGRESDEQYF	TGCAGTGCTAGCGTGGGCAGGGAATCTGACGAGCAGTACTTC
TRBV12-3/TRBV12-4	NA	TRBJ2-7	few	CASSKQGIYEQYF	TGTGCCAGCAGTAAACAGGGAATCTACGAGCAGTACTTC
TRBV6-5	NA	TRBJ2-1	many	CASSQTSGGGPNEQFF	TGTGCCAGCAGCCAGACCTCAGGGGGGGGGCCCAATGAGCAGTTCTTC
TRBV12-3/TRBV12-4	NA	TRBJ2-1	many	CASSFVRGGSHEQFF	TGTGCCAGCAGTTTCGTTAGGGGGGGAAGCCATGAGCAGTTCTTC
TRBV7-6	TRBD2	TRBJ2-1	many	CASSSGLAGASSYNEQFF	TGTGCCAGCAGCTCGGGACTAGCGGGGGCGAGCTCCTACAATGAGCAGTTCTTC
TRBV24-1	NA	TRBJ2-1	NA	CATSDAGKLGNEQFF	TGTGCCACCAGTGATGCGGGAAAGCTCGGGAATGAGCAGTTCTTC
TRBV3-1	TRBD1	TRBJ2-3	few	CASSPTGADTQYF	TGTGCCAGCAGCCCGACAGGGGCGGATACGCAGTATTTT
TRBV29-1	TRBD1	TRBJ2-1	many	CSAPGQLNNEQFF	TGCAGCGCCCCGGGACAGCTCAACAATGAGCAGTTCTTC
TRBV19	TRBD1	TRBJ2-1	many	CASSIKGALSSSYNEQFF	TGTGCCAGTAGTATAAAGGGGGCTCTCTCGAGCTCCTACAATGAGCAGTTCTTC
TRBV2	NA	TRBJ1-3	many	CASYRVSSGNTIYF	TGTGCCAGCTACAGGGTCAGCTCTGGAAACACCATATATTTT
TRBV11-3	TRBD1	TRBJ2-1	NA	CASSLGRTRQGGEQFF	TGTGCCAGCAGCTTAGGACGCACTCGACAGGGCGGGGAGCAGTTCTTC
TRBV29-1	TRBD1	TRBJ2-1	many	CSVEGRQGAWNEQFF	TGCAGCGTCGAAGGCCGGCAGGGGGCTTGGAATGAGCAGTTCTTC
TRBV19	TRBD2	TRBJ2-3	NA	CASSGGTSGTLTSTDTQYF	TGTGCCAGTAGCGGCGGGACTAGCGGGACGCTCACTAGCACAGATACGCAGTATTTT
TRBV12-3/TRBV12-4	TRBD1	TRBJ2-1	many	CASSRDRGGQFF	TGTGCCAGCAGTCGGGACAGGGGGGGGCAGTTCTTC
TRBV11-2	TRBD2	TRBJ2-5	NA	CASSFVQRGAEETQYF	TGTGCCAGCAGCTTTGTACAGCGGGGGGCGGAAGAGACCCAGTACTTC